This T cell receptor (beta chain) was captured in a study of early T cells in non-severe SARS-CoV-2 infection. About the research overall: Bulk RNA isolated from unsorted whole blood underwent sequencing; chains were not paired.

The study's findings and limits: VDJdb matching favored anti-spike CD8 responses, missing private and CD4 specificities.

This clonotype was counted only a few times. Its antigen is as yet unknown. As part of library construction, unique molecular identifiers were attached to individual cDNA molecules. TCRdb recomputed calls from the 5' RACE reads with MiXCR, one row per CDR3 protein. The repertoire includes roughly 70,000 distinct CDR3 sequences, approximately 13% of them detected once, and about 8.6% sits in the top ten. This sequence originates from an adult who was a healthcare worker with PCR-confirmed SARS-CoV-2 infection or an uninfected control (not recorded which). The sequenced sample was whole blood.

The chain's CDR3 is CASKGGRASGTGELFF. CDR3 bases: TGTGCCAGCAAGGGCGGGAGGGCCAGCGGCACCGGGGAGCTGTTTTTT. This chain links TRBV2 with TRBJ2-2; TRBD2 matches at 9 bases. The CDR3 consists of 16 residues. V gave up 7 bases and J gave up 4 bases; unmatched junction bases: 10. Germline assignment: CDR1 SNHLY and CDR2 FYNNEI.